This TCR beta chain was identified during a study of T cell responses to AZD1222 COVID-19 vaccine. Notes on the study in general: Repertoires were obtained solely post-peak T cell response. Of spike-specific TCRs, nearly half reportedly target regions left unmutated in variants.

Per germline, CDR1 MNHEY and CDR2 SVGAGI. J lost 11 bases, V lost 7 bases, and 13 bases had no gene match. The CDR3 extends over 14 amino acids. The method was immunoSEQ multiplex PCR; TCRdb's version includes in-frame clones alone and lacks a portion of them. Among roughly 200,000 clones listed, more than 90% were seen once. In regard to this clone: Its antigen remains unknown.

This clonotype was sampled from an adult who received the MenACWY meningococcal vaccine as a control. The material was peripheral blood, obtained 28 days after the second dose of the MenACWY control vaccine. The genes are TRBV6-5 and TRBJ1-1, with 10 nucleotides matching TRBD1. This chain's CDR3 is CASTPGQGEVKAFF. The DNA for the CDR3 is TGTGCCAGCACCCCTGGACAGGGGGAGGTTAAGGCTTTCTTT.